The source of this TCR beta chain is a study of lymphopenia after photon versus proton radiotherapy (dated by TCRdb to between 2018 and 2021). For context, the study as a whole: Photon and proton radiation therapy were compared by the study for their immunological effects in patients with gastrointestinal tumors who developed high-grade lymphopenia. The roughly 20 patients in the cohort had gastrointestinal tumors, were treated with either photon or proton therapy, and subsequently developed lymphopenia. The goal of the study was to describe how the two radiation modalities differ in their effects on the immune system. Beyond this particular receptor, the publication reports: Across the cohort, a larger post-nadir drop in TCR diversity was inversely correlated with overall survival time among patients who died. The survival association was examined only in patients who died, and the authors described better survival with proton therapy as a possibility, not as a demonstrated result. Once the lymphocyte count had reached its nadir, the repertoires of photon-treated patients showed oligoclonal expansion, particularly of CD8+ Temra cells, and this expansion drove the decline in diversity. Relative stability during treatment was observed in proton-treated patients, whereas loss of naive T cells and TCR diversity and gain of effector/memory populations were observed in photon-treated patients.

Library prep was done by the immunoSEQ multiplex PCR assay. Alongside multiparametric flow cytometry, deep sequencing of rearranged TCR beta loci was used to profile the T cell repertoires. TCRdb obtained this table from immuneACCESS and retained in-frame rearrangements with V and J assigned. These tables miss some clones; where compared with another copy, unresolved V genes account for less than half of the shortfall, and the remainder is unexplained. Within this sample are about 30,000 clones, with roughly 90% of them counted one time only. The ten most abundant clones make up roughly 6.2% of the sample. The count of this clone is one. No antigen is known for it. One base away there is no much larger clone; base qualities are not given. CDR1 and CDR2 (KGHSH, LQKENI) derive from the germline V gene. V is trimmed back by 4 bases and J by 6 bases, and the junction contains 17 bases that no gene match accounts for. CDR3 length: 19 amino acids, cysteine to phenylalanine. The DNA shown is the 57-base CDR3, in frame from base 1.

The source material was peripheral blood, sampled from a patient treated with photon-based radiotherapy. The clonotype originates from a woman aged 45-65 years with pancreatic cancer. The chain is made from TRBV18 and TRBJ2-7, with TRBD2 matching 14 junction bases. The bases are TGTGCCAGCTCACTACGCCGCCCGGGACTAGCGGGAGTTGAAAGCGAGCAGTACTTC. It translates as CASSLRRPGLAGVESEQYF.